A single sample is the source of the 25 T cell receptor beta chains below, sequenced in a study of T cell clonotyping in hematopoietic cell transplantation. Generated by immunoSEQ multiplex PCR, the TCRdb table keeps only in-frame clones and is missing some. Among about 9,600 clones listed, approximately 79% were seen once. The time point here: recipient sample about 28 days before transplant, after cytoreduction. The sample here was peripheral blood mononuclear cells, taken before stem cell transplant. These receptors originate from a man aged 55-75 years with acute myeloid leukemia. Some clones in this sample may be carry-over from other donors' samples.

J is TRBJ2-7 and V is TRBV11-2, with D maybe TRBD2 (6 bases). The V gene's germline CDR1 is SGHAT and CDR2 FQNNGV. The ends were cut back, 5 bases at V and 4 bases at J, with 12 bases in the middle. There are 13 residues in the CDR3. CDR3 in amino acids: CASSGLHLYEQYF. CDR3 nucleotides: TGTGCCAGCAGCGGACTACACTTGTACGAGCAGTACTTC.

This clone came up once. The CDR3 spells CASSPMNGQWGNYEQYF. The CDR3 DNA follows: TGCGCCAGCAGCCCGATGAATGGACAGTGGGGAAACTACGAGCAGTACTTC. This chain uses TRBV5-1 with TRBJ2-7, with D possibly TRBD1 on 6 matching bases. This CDR3 comprises 17 residues. Germline V lookup: CDR1 SGHRS, CDR2 YFSETQ. Trimming stripped 4 bases from V and 3 bases from J, with 23 bases between.

This chain uses TRBV11-2 with TRBJ2-1, with 12 bases matching TRBD2. Per germline, CDR1 SGHAT and CDR2 FQNNGV. The CDR3 extends over 18 amino acids. Germline trimming cut 2 bases from V and 5 bases from J; bases unmatched to any gene: 10. The CDR3 loop is CASSLRTSGDERNNEQFF. The CDR3 DNA sequence: TGTGCCAGCAGCTTACGGACTAGCGGGGATGAAAGGAACAATGAGCAGTTCTTC.

The rearrangement links TRBV5-1 to TRBJ2-5, with TRBD1 matching over 8 bases. Germline lookup yields CDR1 SGHRS and CDR2 YFSETQ. Trimming cost V 4 bases and J 5 bases; bases outside gene matches: 7. This CDR3 contains 14 residues. The CDR3 DNA reads TGCGCCAGCAGCGCGGACAGGGTGCAGGAGACCCAGTACTTC. Translated: CASSADRVQETQYF.

J is TRBJ2-1 and V is TRBV30; D is uncertain. V gave up 0 bases and J gave up 4 bases, with 7 bases separating them. Germline V CDR1 and CDR2: GTSNPN, SVGIG (reference sequence). This CDR3 region has 13 residues. The DNA for the CDR3 is TGTGCCTGGAGTGTACAGTCTTACAATGAGCAGTTCTTC. Translating it yields CAWSVQSYNEQFF.

The V and J genes are TRBV5-1 and TRBJ2-5; D is unresolved. Germline lookup yields CDR1 SGHRS and CDR2 YFSETQ. The CDR3 length is 13 residues. The V end was cut by 2 bases, the J end by 3 bases, with 8 bases between. The CDR3 bases are TGCGCCAGCAGCTTTGCGGCCGAAGAGACCCAGTACTTC. Translating it yields CASSFAAEETQYF.

The gene calls are TRBV7-3 and TRBJ1-1; D call uncertain. Trimming shortened V by 0 bases and J by 6 bases, and 5 bases separated the two germline ends. Looked up from germline, CDR1 is SGHTA and CDR2 is FQGTGA. CDR3 length equals 12 residues. CDR3 nucleotide sequence: TGTGCCAGCAGCTTAACGGGTTCTGAAGCTTTCTTT. Translating gives CASSLTGSEAFF.

The V gene is TRBV7-8, the J gene TRBJ1-2; 12 bases fit TRBD1. The germline gives CDR1 SGHVS, CDR2 FQNEAQ. CDR3 length: 16 amino acids. Unmatched junction bases numbered 6, after V lost 3 bases and J lost 4 bases. CDR3 in amino acids: CASSLGTGGAAYGYTF. CDR3 DNA sequence: TGTGCCAGCAGCTTGGGGACAGGGGGCGCCGCCTATGGCTACACCTTC.

The V call is TRBV27, the J call TRBJ1-1, with TRBD1 as a possible D gene (5 bases). V lost 1 base, J lost 0 bases, and 9 bases lay in between. In germline, CDR1 is MNHEY, CDR2 SMNVEV (reference sequence). CDR3 length: 15 amino acids. CDR3 residues: CASSLLGGVNTEAFF. The CDR3 bases are TGTGCCAGCAGTTTATTGGGGGGAGTGAACACTGAAGCTTTCTTT.

This rearrangement joins TRBV9 to TRBJ2-1; 10 bases line up with TRBD2. The germline CDR1 and CDR2 sequences are SGDLS and YYNGEE. This CDR3 spans 17 amino acids. The ends lost 4 bases at V and 5 bases at J; junction bases unmatched: 12. The CDR3 reads CASSFRGERGGDNEQFF. In nucleotides, the CDR3 is TGTGCCAGCAGCTTTAGAGGCGAGCGGGGGGGCGACAATGAGCAGTTCTTC. Based on the CDR3 plus reference TRBV9 and TRBJ2-1, the full variable domain is DSGVTQTPKHLITATGQRVTLRCSPRSGDLSVYWYQQSLDQGLQFLIQYYNGEERAKGNILERFSAQQFPDLHSELNLSSLELGDSALYFCASSFRGERGGDNEQFFGPGTRLTVL.

J is TRBJ2-7 and V is TRBV19, with 9 bases matching TRBD1. V trimming: 5 bases; J trimming: 4 bases; junction bases outside the gene matches: 9. CDR3 length: 15 amino acids. Germline V gene lookup returns CDR1 LNHDA and CDR2 SQIVND (reference sequence). Written as DNA, the CDR3 is TGTGCCAGTAGTTTTTCACAGGGGGCGCAATACGAGCAGTACTTC. Translation: CASSFSQGAQYEQYF.

CDR3 sequence reads: CSVDGLGQGYGYTF. CDR3 sequence (DNA): TGCAGCGTTGACGGGTTGGGACAGGGCTATGGCTACACCTTC. The chain couples TRBV29-1 to TRBJ1-2; 9 nucleotides match TRBD1. This CDR3 has 14 amino acids. J lost 4 bases, V lost 3 bases, and 6 bases had no gene match. CDR1 is SQVTM, CDR2 ANQGSEA, per germline.

Here the CDR3 reads CSVLTGGNQPQHF. Here the CDR3 DNA reads TGCAGCGTTTTGACAGGGGGCAATCAGCCCCAGCATTTT. The chain recombines TRBV29-1 with TRBJ1-5, with 8 bases lining up with TRBD1. CDR3 length: 13 amino acids. V dropped 5 bases and J dropped 2; count of bases not matched to a gene: 2. Germline CDR1 reads SQVTM; CDR2 reads ANQGSEA.

This chain uses TRBV29-1 with TRBJ1-2, with D perhaps TRBD1 (6 bases). Germline V CDR1 and CDR2: SQVTM, ANQGSEA. V was shortened by 4 bases and J by 0 bases, with 12 bases between the two germline ends. The CDR3 is 14 residues long. CDR3 DNA sequence: TGCAGCGTTGTACGACAGGTGCCTAACTATGGCTACACCTTC. Its translation: CSVVRQVPNYGYTF.

The V call is TRBV28, the J call TRBJ2-7, with a possible D match to TRBD2 (6 bases). Per germline, CDR1 MDHEN and CDR2 SYDVKM. This CDR3 region has 17 residues. Trimming took off 3 bases at V and 6 bases at J, with 24 bases between the two ends. The chain's CDR3 is CASSFPTGANHGGEQYF. CDR3 nucleotides: TGTGCCAGCAGTTTCCCCACGGGAGCGAACCATGGGGGCGAGCAGTACTTC. Together with reference TRBV28 and TRBJ2-7, the CDR3 gives the full variable domain: DVKVTQSSRYLVKRTGEKVFLECVQDMDHENMFWYRQDPGLGLRLIYFSYDVKMKEKGDIPEGYSVSREKKERFSLILESASTNQTSMYLCASSFPTGANHGGEQYFGPGTRLTVT.

CDR3 in DNA: TGCAGCGCTACAGGGGGAAATGGCTACACCTTC. Its translation: CSATGGNGYTF. This chain joins TRBV29-1 and TRBJ1-2; 8 bases match TRBD1. With V trimmed by 7 bases and J by 6 bases, 4 bases remained unmatched. This CDR3 contains 11 residues. The germline V gene has CDR1 SQVTM and CDR2 ANQGSEA.

There are a few counts of this clone. This chain uses TRBV10-1 with TRBJ2-5; perhaps D is TRBD1 or TRBD2 (5 bases each). CDR3 size: 14 residues. V shed 4 bases and J shed 5 bases, with 14 bases lying between them. Germline lookup yields CDR1 WNHNN and CDR2 SYGVQD (reference sequence). CDR3 amino acids: CASSVGTIGETQYF. The CDR3 DNA reads TGCGCCAGCAGTGTTGGGACCATCGGGGAGACCCAGTACTTC.

The CDR3: CASSRDSYGYTF. The DNA for the CDR3 is TGTGCCAGCAGCCGGGACAGCTATGGCTACACCTTC. The rearrangement joins TRBV13 to TRBJ1-2; 7 bases agree with TRBD1. The CDR3 is made up of 12 amino acids. V was clipped by 5 bases and J by 4 bases; unmatched bases: 1. Germline V gives CDR1 PRHDT, CDR2 FYEKMQ (reference sequence).

The chain uses TRBV7-2 and TRBJ1-2; 8 positions agree with TRBD1. Germline trimming cut 6 bases from V and 7 bases from J; bases unmatched to any gene: 4. Germline loops: CDR1 SGHTA, CDR2 FQGNSA. The CDR3 is 12 amino acids. CDR3 in amino acids: CASRDRVRGYTF. CDR3 coding DNA: TGTGCCAGCAGGGACAGGGTTCGTGGCTACACCTTC.

The V call is TRBV7-9, the J call TRBJ1-1; 7 nucleotides agree with TRBD1. Losses at the gene ends were 4 bases for V and 2 bases for J; bases not matched to a gene: 4. The germline CDR1 and CDR2 sequences are SEHNR and FQNEAQ (reference sequence). This CDR3 is built from 14 residues. CDR3 protein: CASSSQGSNTEAFF. Here the CDR3 DNA reads TGTGCCAGCAGCTCACAGGGGAGTAACACTGAAGCTTTCTTT.

The chain carries TRBV19 and TRBJ1-5; 8 nucleotides match TRBD1. From germline, CDR1 is LNHDA and CDR2 SQIVND (reference sequence). This CDR3 has 16 residues. The trim removed 6 bases at V and 3 bases at J, leaving 10 bases unmatched. CDR3 coding DNA: TGTGCCAGTAGCCCTCTTAACAGGGGGACCAATCAGCCCCAGCATTTT. Its translation: CASSPLNRGTNQPQHF.

J is TRBJ2-5 and V is TRBV5-4; a weak D match, TRBD2 (5 bases). The CDR3 covers 14 residues. V gave up 0 bases and J gave up 4 bases, with 10 bases separating them. Germline V gives CDR1 SGHNT, CDR2 YYREEE (reference sequence). The CDR3 DNA reads as TGTGCCAGCAGCTTGGGTAGCGCGGGAGAGACCCAGTACTTC. The encoded protein is CASSLGSAGETQYF.

The genes are TRBV7-8 and TRBJ1-5; a weak D match, TRBD1 (6 bases). With 6 bases removed from V and 0 bases from J, the gap between germline ends came to 15 bases. Germline V gene data show CDR1 as SGHVS and CDR2 as FQNEAQ. This CDR3 region has 16 residues. The CDR3 protein is CASSQGRGVSNQPQHF. CDR3 coding DNA: TGTGCCAGCAGTCAGGGAAGGGGGGTTAGCAATCAGCCCCAGCATTTT.

This clone was counted between two and nine times. This CDR3 is also generated by other DNA sequences in the sample. In DNA form, the CDR3 reads TGTGCCAGCAGCTTAGTAGGTTACGAGCAGTACTTC. Residues: CASSLVGYEQYF. V and J are TRBV11-2 and TRBJ2-7; the D is unclear. Trimming shortened V by 1 base and J by 4 bases, and 5 bases separated the two germline ends. The CDR3 has 12 residues. Germline lookup yields CDR1 SGHAT and CDR2 FQNNGV.

DNA of the CDR3: TGTGCCAGCAGCTTAACCAGCAATGAGCAGTTCTTC. Translated: CASSLTSNEQFF. The chain uses TRBV11-2 and TRBJ2-1, with no clear D. This CDR3 has 12 residues. Germline values: CDR1 SGHAT, CDR2 FQNNGV. V lost 2 bases to trimming and J lost 6 bases, with 5 bases between them. The full variable domain, its missing parts supplied by reference TRBV11-2 and TRBJ2-1, is EAGVAQSPRYKIIEKRQSVAFWCNPISGHATLYWYQQILGQGPKLLIQFQNNGVVDDSQLPKDRFSAERLKGVDSTLKIQPAKLEDSAVYLCASSLTSNEQFFGPGTRLTVL.